Here is one T cell receptor (beta chain) with its context. What it recognizes is unknown. Germline assignment: CDR1 MGHRA and CDR2 YSYEKL. Trimming cost V 4 bases and J 5 bases; bases outside gene matches: 10. The CDR3 is 15 residues long. These data come from a study of shared clonotypes between healthy human individuals. Negatively enriched CD4+ T cells were divided by CD45RA into naive and memory. In the study's own analysis: ImmunoSEQ junction-only sequences lacked quality scores, so their filtering differed. Some clones are missing from TCRdb's copy, which holds only in-frame ones; the method was immunoSEQ multiplex PCR. Clonal size and the V and J genes are those of that table, whereas D and trimming came from the DNA. This sample has roughly 1.5 million clones, with nearly 99% found just once. Study conclusions and caveats: Non-shared clonotypes had lower generation probabilities than clonotypes shared by all four sorted-subset donors.

This sequence joins TRBV4-1 and TRBJ2-7, with TRBD1 matching over 8 bases. Sequenced input: naive CD4+ T cells sorted from blood. Subset of the sample: CD45RA+ positively selected. The origin of this receptor is a man younger than 40 in good health. In nucleotides, the CDR3 is TGCGCCAGCAGCCTTCTTGGACAGGGAAAACACGAGCAGTACTTC. Translation: CASSLLGQGKHEQYF.